This T cell receptor (beta chain) comes out of a study of T cells in Graves' hyperthyroidism and ophthalmopathy. Study information: The initial diagnosis was the point when peripheral blood was collected, ahead of any treatment.

RNA transcripts served as the template for amplifying TCR beta CDR3 regions. The HTBI primer set was used in a first-round RT-PCR of the TCR CDR3. Using its own MiXCR run on the multiplex PCR reads, TCRdb lists one record per CDR3 protein. The profile covers over 300,000 distinct CDR3 sequences, with roughly 14% appearing a single time and about 11% taken by the ten largest. The V gene's germline CDR1 is SGHRS and CDR2 YFSETQ. There are 14 residues in the CDR3. With 4 bases removed from V and 1 base from J, the gap between germline ends came to 9 bases. The source is a woman aged 55-75 years with Graves' hyperthyroidism. The sequenced sample consisted of blood. This chain joins TRBV5-1 and TRBJ1-5; D remains ambiguous. The DNA of the CDR3 is TGCGCCAGCAGCCACCGGGGAAGCAATCAGCCCCAGCATTTT. This sequence encodes CASSHRGSNQPQHF.